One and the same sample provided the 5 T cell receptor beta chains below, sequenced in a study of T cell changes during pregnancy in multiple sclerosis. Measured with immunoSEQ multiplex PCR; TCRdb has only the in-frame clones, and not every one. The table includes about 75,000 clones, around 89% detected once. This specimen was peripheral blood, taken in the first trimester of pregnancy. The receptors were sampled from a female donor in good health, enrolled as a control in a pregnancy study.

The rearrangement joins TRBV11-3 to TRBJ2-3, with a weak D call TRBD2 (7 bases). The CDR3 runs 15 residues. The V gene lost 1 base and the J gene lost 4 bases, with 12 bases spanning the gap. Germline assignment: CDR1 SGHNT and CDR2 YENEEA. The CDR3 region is CASSLGLAGADTQYF. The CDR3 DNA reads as TGTGCCAGCAGCTTAGGACTAGCAGGGGCAGATACGCAGTATTTT.

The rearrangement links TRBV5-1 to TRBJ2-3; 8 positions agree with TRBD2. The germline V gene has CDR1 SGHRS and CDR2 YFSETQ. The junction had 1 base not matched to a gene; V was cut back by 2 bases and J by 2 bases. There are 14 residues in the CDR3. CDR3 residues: CASSLLADTDTQYF. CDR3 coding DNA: TGCGCCAGCAGCTTACTAGCGGACACAGATACGCAGTATTTT.

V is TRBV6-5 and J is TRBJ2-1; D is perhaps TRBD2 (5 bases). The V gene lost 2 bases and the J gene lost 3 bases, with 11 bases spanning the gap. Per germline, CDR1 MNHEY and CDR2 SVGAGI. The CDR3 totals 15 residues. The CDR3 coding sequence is TGTGCCAGCAGTTACAGGCTAGCCGACTACAATGAGCAGTTCTTC. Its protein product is CASSYRLADYNEQFF.

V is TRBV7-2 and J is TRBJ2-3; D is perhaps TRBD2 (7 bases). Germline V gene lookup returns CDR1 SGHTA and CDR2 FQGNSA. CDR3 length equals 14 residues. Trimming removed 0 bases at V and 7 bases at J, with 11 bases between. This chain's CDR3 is CASSLAGGPNTQYF. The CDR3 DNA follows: TGTGCCAGCAGCTTAGCGGGGGGGCCGAATACGCAGTATTTT.

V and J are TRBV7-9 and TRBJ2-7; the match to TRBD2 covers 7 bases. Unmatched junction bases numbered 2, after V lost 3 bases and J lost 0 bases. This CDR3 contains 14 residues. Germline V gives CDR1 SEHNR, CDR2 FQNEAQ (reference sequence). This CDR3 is CASSFGGTSYEQYF. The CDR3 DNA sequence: TGTGCCAGCAGCTTCGGGGGGACCTCCTACGAGCAGTACTTC.